This T cell receptor (beta chain) appears in the sequencing data of a study of shared clonotypes between healthy human individuals. To note about this clone: Its antigen remains unidentified.

Study observations and caveats: Roughly 5% of naive CD4 clonotypes were shared across a few donors. Against clonotypes common to all four donors, non-shared ones had lower generation probabilities.

Generated by immunoSEQ multiplex PCR, the TCRdb table keeps only in-frame clones and is missing some. The sample records about 1.5 million clones, roughly 96% being singletons. CDR3 size: 8 residues. The rearrangement links TRBV21-1 to TRBJ1-2. TRBV21-1 is a listed pseudogene. The clonotype originates from a man younger than 45 in good health. What was sequenced was naive CD4+ T cells sorted from blood. The subset was: CD45RA+ positively selected. The CDR3 nucleotides read TGTGCCAGCACGGAGTATACCTTC. It codes for CASTEYTF.